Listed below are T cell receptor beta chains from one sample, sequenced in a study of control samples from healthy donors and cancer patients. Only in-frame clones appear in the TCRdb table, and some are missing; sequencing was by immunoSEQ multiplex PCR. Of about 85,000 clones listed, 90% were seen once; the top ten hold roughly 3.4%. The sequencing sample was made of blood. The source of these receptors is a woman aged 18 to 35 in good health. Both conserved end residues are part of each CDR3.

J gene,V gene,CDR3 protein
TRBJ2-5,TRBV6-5,CASSYSMRGLQETQYF
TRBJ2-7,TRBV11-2,CASSLNSGGYEQYF
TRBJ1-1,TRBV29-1,CSVPEPDEAFF
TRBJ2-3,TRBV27,CASSSFGQGTDTQYF
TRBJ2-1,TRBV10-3,CAISRQGAGYNEQFF
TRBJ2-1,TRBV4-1,CASSQETDYNEQFF
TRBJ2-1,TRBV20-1,CSASGGGGWNEQFF
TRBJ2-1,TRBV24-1,CATSARGGLKDNEQFF
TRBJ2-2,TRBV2,CASSDSQGWTGELFF
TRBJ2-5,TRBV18,CASSPTRSQETQYF
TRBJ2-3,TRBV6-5,CASSSTSGGPDTQYF
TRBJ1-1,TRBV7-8,CASSPRSYTEAFF
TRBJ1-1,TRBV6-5,CAGQRQRNTEAFF
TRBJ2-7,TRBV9,CASSARPSGGAGEQYF
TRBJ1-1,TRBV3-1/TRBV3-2,CASSQGQGRTEAFF
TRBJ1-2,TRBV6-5,CASSYFVGNYGYTF
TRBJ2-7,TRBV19,CASSMQAGSYEQYF
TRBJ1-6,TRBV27,CASRRRGPVDSPLHF
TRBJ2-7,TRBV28,CASSLGLAGGPPEQYF
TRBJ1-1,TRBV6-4,CASSAGGDTEAFF
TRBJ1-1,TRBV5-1,CASSLRSAFF
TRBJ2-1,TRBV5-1,CASSLGTGPGNEQFF
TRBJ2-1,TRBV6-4,CASSDGAGAGNEQFF
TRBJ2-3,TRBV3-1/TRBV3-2,CASSQHLRTADTDTQYF
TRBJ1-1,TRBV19,CASGSKASTEAFF
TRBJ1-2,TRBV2,CASRDRERLYGYTF